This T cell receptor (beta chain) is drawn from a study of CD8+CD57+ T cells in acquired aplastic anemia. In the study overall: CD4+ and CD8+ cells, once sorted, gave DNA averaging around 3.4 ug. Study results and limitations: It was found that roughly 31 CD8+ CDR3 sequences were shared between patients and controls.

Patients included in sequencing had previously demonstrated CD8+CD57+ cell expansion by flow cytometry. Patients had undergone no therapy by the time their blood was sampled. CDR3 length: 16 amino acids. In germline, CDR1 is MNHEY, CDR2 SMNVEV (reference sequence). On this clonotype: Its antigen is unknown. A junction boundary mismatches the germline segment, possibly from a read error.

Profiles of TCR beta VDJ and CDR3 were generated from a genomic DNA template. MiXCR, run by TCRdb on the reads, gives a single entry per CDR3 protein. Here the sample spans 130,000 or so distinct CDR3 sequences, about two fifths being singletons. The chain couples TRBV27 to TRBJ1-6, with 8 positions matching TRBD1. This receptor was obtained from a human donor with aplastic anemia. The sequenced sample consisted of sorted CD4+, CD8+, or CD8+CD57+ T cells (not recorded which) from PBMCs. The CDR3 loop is CASSLRQGRTNSPPHF. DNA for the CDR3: TGTGCCAGCAGTTTACGACAGGGGCGGACTAATTCACCCCCCCACTTT.